The 6 T cell receptor beta chains given below trace back to one sample, sequenced in a study of siplizumab effects on memory and regulatory T cells. Libraries were prepared by immunoSEQ multiplex PCR; TCRdb keeps only in-frame clonotypes and omits some of them. The sample contains about 100,000 clones, around 94% of which appear only once. The sequencing input was non-Treg CD4+ T cells sorted from blood. Receptors were obtained from a human donor in good health.

The chain joins TRBV28 to TRBJ2-7; unclear D gene. The CDR3 contains 14 residues. V lost 5 bases and J lost 2, with 13 bases in between. The germline gives CDR1 MDHEN, CDR2 SYDVKM. CDR3 sequence reads: CASSVNPTPYEQYF. CDR3 in DNA: TGTGCCAGCAGTGTTAACCCCACACCCTACGAGCAGTACTTC.

The chain uses TRBV28 and TRBJ2-7; D is uncertain. Germline CDR1 reads MDHEN; CDR2 reads SYDVKM. The CDR3 has 14 amino acids. V was shortened by 3 bases and J by 3 bases, with 12 bases between the two germline ends. CDR3 region: CASSFQAGRYEQYF. CDR3 nucleotides: TGTGCCAGCAGTTTTCAGGCAGGCCGCTACGAGCAGTACTTC.

The CDR3: CASSYRGAYNEQFF. Here the CDR3 DNA reads TGTGCCAGCAGCTACAGGGGCGCCTACAATGAGCAGTTCTTC. V usage is TRBV5-6 and J usage is TRBJ2-1; 7 nucleotides agree with TRBD1. Germline loops: CDR1 SGHDT, CDR2 YYEEEE. After removal of 3 bases from V and 2 bases from J, the junction contained 2 bases not matched to a gene. The CDR3 is made up of 14 amino acids.

V and J are TRBV6-4 and TRBJ2-3; D remains ambiguous. Trimming removed 6 bases at V and 4 bases at J, with 11 bases between. CDR1 MRHNA and CDR2 SNTAGT come from the germline V gene. CDR3 length equals 13 residues. The CDR3 bases are TGTGCCAGCAGCCCGACCCCATCAGATACGCAGTATTTT. This codes for CASSPTPSDTQYF.

The chain joins TRBV19 to TRBJ2-1; D might be TRBD2 (6 bases). V was clipped by 9 bases and J by 4 bases, with 13 bases between them. This CDR3 is built from 13 residues. Germline assignment: CDR1 LNHDA and CDR2 SQIVND (reference sequence). For the CDR3, the DNA is TGTGCCAGCTACGGGACTTTTTACAATGAGCAGTTCTTC. Translating it yields CASYGTFYNEQFF.

The J gene is TRBJ2-1, the V gene TRBV5-4, with 8 bases aligning to TRBD2. The CDR3 runs to 16 residues. J gave up 5 bases and V 4 bases, and 11 bases lay outside the gene matches. Germline CDR1 and CDR2: SGHNT and YYREEE (reference sequence). CDR3 in DNA: TGTGCCAGCAGCCGATATAGCGGGATAGTTAACAATGAGCAGTTCTTC. Encoded protein: CASSRYSGIVNNEQFF.